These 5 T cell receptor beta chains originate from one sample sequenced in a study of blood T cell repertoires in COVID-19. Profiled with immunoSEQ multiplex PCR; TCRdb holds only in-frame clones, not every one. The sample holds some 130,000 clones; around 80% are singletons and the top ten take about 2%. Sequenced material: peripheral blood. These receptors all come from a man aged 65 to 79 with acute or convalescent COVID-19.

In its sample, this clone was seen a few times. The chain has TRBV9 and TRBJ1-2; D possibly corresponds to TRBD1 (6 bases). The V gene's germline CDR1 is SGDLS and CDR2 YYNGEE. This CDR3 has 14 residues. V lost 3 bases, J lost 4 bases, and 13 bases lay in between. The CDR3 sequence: CASSARQDFYGYTF. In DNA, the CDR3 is TGTGCCAGCAGCGCCCGACAGGACTTCTATGGCTACACCTTC.

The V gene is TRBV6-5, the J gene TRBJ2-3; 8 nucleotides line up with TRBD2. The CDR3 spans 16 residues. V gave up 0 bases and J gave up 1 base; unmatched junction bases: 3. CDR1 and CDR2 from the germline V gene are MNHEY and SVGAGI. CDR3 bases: TGTGCCAGCAGTTACTCCAATAGCGGGGGCACAGATACGCAGTATTTT. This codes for CASSYSNSGGTDTQYF.

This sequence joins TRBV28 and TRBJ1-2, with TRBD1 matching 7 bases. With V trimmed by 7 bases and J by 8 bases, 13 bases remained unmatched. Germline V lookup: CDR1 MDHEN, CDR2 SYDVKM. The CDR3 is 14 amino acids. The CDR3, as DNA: TGTGCCAGCACCTCAACAGGGGAGGACGGAGGCTACACCTTC. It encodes CASTSTGEDGGYTF.

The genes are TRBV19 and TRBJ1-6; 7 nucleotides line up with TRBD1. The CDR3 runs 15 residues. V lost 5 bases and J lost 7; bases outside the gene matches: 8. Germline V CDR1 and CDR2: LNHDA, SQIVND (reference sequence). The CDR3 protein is CASSPQGFDNSPLHF. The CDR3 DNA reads TGTGCCAGTAGTCCACAGGGGTTTGACAATTCACCCCTCCACTTT.

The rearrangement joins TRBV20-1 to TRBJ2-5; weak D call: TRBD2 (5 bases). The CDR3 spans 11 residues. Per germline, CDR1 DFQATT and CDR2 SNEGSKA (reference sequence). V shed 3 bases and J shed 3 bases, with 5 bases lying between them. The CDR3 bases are TGCAGTGCTAGCGGGGAAGAGACCCAGTACTTC. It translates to CSASGEETQYF.